This record concerns one T cell receptor beta chain sequence. The antigen is unknown. The sample comes from a study of OX40 agonist ivuxolimab in advanced cancers. Study-wide findings and caveats: With doses of 0.1 to 3.0 mg/kg, CD4+ and CD8+ blood T cells had undergone clonal expansion by week 6.

The data were produced by immunoSEQ multiplex PCR, yet TCRdb's version contains in-frame clones alone and is incomplete. The table lists about 90,000 clones, roughly 89% of them singletons, with about 8.5% in the top ten. Exclusion applied to patients with autoimmune disease history or systemic immunosuppression. The sequenced sample was CD4+ or CD8+ T cells sorted from blood, obtained in a trial of the OX40 agonist ivuxolimab. The receptor was isolated from an adult with an advanced solid tumor such as melanoma, head and neck, liver or kidney cancer.

CDR3 nucleotide sequence: TGTGCCAGCAGCAAAGCTCCGCCCCAAGCTTTCTTT. Its translation: CASSKAPPQAFF. The V call is TRBV21-1, the J call TRBJ1-1. TRBV21-1 is a pseudogene segment. CDR3 length equals 12 residues.